Described below is a single T cell receptor (beta chain) sequence and its context. The data originate from a study of T cells after yellow fever vaccination. Germline loops: CDR1 KGHDR, CDR2 SFDVKD. The CDR3 has 13 residues. J lost 6 bases, V lost 3 bases, and 1 base had no gene match. It was through 5'RACE template switching that TCR cDNA was made, with a universal primer site and UMIs added. One entry per CDR3 protein results from TCRdb running MiXCR on the 5' RACE reads. Altogether 300,000 to 400,000 distinct CDR3 sequences are present, around 13% being singletons, with the ten largest covering 2.5% to 3.5%.

The receptor was isolated from a man aged 18 to 30 who received the YFV17D yellow fever vaccine. The source material was CD4+ T cells sorted from PBMCs, sampled 15 days after the yellow fever booster vaccination. The chain couples TRBV24-1 to TRBJ2-1; the match to TRBD2 covers 7 bases. The CDR3 DNA reads as TGTGCCACCAGTGATGGGGGGGGCAATGAGCAGTTCTTC. Its translation is CATSDGGGNEQFF.